The T cell receptor beta chain under discussion was sequenced for a study of siplizumab effects on memory and regulatory T cells. Clones were sequenced by immunoSEQ multiplex PCR, and TCRdb holds only the in-frame ones, with some missing. The sample lists 100,000 or so clones, around 90% seen once, with about 12% in the top ten. CDR1 and CDR2 from the germline V gene are SGHAT and FQNNGV. This CDR3 is 19 amino acids long. Trimming cost V 0 bases and J 3 bases; bases outside gene matches: 14. The sequenced sample was non-Treg CD4+ T cells sorted from blood. The chain has TRBV11-2 and TRBJ2-5; 9 bases align to TRBD2. This receptor was obtained from a human donor in good health. DNA of the CDR3: TGTGCCAGCAGCTTAGATCGGATAACTAGCGGGTTCCAAAAAGAGACCCAGTACTTC. As protein: CASSLDRITSGFQKETQYF.